This T cell receptor beta chain stems from a study of T-cell memory formation after mild COVID-19. Turning to the study itself: TCR clusters were largely donor specific. Findings of the study overall: Detection of some responders pre-infection suggested pre-existing cross-reactive memory T cells participated. Mainly CM and EM harbored the contracting CD4+ clones; mainly EMRA harbored the CD8+ ones.

5'RACE with constant-segment primers yielded barcoded, UMI-tagged TCR alpha and TCR beta cDNA libraries. Using its own MiXCR run on the 5' RACE reads, TCRdb lists one record per CDR3 protein. The data contain tens of thousands of distinct CDR3 sequences, approximately 15% of them singletons. A remark on this clonotype: The antigen is not known.

Germline V gives CDR1 SGHVS, CDR2 FNYEAQ. The CDR3 extends over 16 amino acids. With 3 bases removed from V and 3 bases from J, the gap between germline ends came to 17 bases. The chain carries TRBV7-6 and TRBJ2-5, with D tentatively TRBD2 (5 bases). The TCR sequence derives from a man aged 18 to 29 who had mild COVID-19 (a few samples of this study predate the infection). Cell type and time point are not known. Sequenced: PBMCs or a T cell subset sorted from them (not recorded which). CDR3 amino acids: CASSFGVDWREETQYF. The CDR3 nucleotides read TGTGCCAGCAGCTTTGGAGTAGACTGGCGGGAAGAGACCCAGTACTTC.